This TCR beta chain was retrieved from a study of regulatory T cells in long-lasting Graves disease. Indicated time point: newly diagnosed GD, antithyroid drugs for less than 3 months. After RNA was extracted from PBMCs, the TCR library was made from it. Through Arm-PCR of CDR3 regions and iRepertoire HTBI primers, TCR beta libraries were built. TCRdb used MiXCR to reprocess the multiplex PCR reads, holding one entry per CDR3 protein. The sample has a few hundred thousand distinct CDR3 sequences, around 15% seen once. The trim removed 5 bases at V and 0 bases at J, leaving 3 bases unmatched. The germline V gene encodes CDR1 MGHRA and CDR2 YSYEKL. The CDR3 has 15 residues. Broader study findings: Those with persistent disease had in common more public clonotypes (about 2,500) than new patients (roughly 1,000).

This clonotype was picked up a small number of times. The antigen is not known. These records were also assigned to another study, of T cells in Graves' hyperthyroidism and ophthalmopathy.

The receptor comes from a woman aged 18-35 years with Graves disease. The V gene is TRBV4-1, the J gene TRBJ2-1, with 8 bases aligning to TRBD2. The sequences come from peripheral blood mononuclear cells (PBMCs), collected at new diagnosis, from a patient treated with antithyroid drugs. The CDR3 bases are TGCGCCAGCAGCGCTAGCGGGCGCTCCTACAATGAGCAGTTCTTC. Translated, it gives CASSASGRSYNEQFF.